These 15 T cell receptor beta chains originate from one sample sequenced in a study of tumor-infiltrating lymphocytes in primary liver carcinoma. Starting material for RNA and DNA co-extraction consisted of about 20-30 mg of unsorted bulk tissue. With a constant-region primer, TCR beta cDNA was made from about 0.5 ug of total RNA. The TCR beta library was amplified through three nested multiplex PCR rounds in a modified ARM-PCR procedure. Each of the first two PCR rounds ran approximately 10 cycles with TRBV1-TRBV30 forward and C-beta reverse primers. TCRdb ran MiXCR on the multiplex PCR reads and lists one entry per CDR3 protein. The data show 95,000 to 150,000 distinct CDR3 sequences, about 59% seen once. The specimen sequenced was liver tumor tissue from sampling region 1. The subset denotes: tumor region T1, superior pole. These receptors were taken from a woman in her sixties or seventies with primary liver carcinoma and hepatitis B virus infection.

In its sample, this clonotype was seen many times. J is TRBJ2-2 and V is TRBV6-5, with TRBD1 as a possible D gene (6 bases). V shed 6 bases and J shed 0 bases, with 11 bases lying between them. The length of the CDR3 is 15 residues. CDR1 and CDR2 (germline): MNHEY, SVGAGI. This chain's CDR3 is CASSSDRTNTGELFF. In DNA, the CDR3 is TGTGCCAGCAGCTCTGACAGGACGAACACCGGGGAGCTGTTTTTT.

The chain has TRBV20-1 and TRBJ2-5; the D gene is possibly TRBD1 (5 bases). Trimming stripped 5 bases from V and 5 bases from J, with 15 bases between. The CDR3 has 13 residues. From germline, CDR1 is DFQATT and CDR2 SNEGSKA (reference sequence). CDR3 DNA sequence: TGCAGTGCTCAGGGCCCTATGGGGGAGACCCAGTACTTC. Amino acids: CSAQGPMGETQYF.

V is TRBV11-3 and J is TRBJ2-1; no clear D. In germline, CDR1 is SGHNT, CDR2 YENEEA. The CDR3 contains 14 residues. V shed 10 bases and J shed 6 bases, with 19 bases lying between them. CDR3 coding DNA: TGTGCCAACGGCTTACTGGACCCCGGCAATGAGCAGTTCTTC. Its translation is CANGLLDPGNEQFF.

This chain uses TRBV4-2 with TRBJ2-7; TRBD2 is a possible D gene (5 bases). CDR3 length: 16 residues. V was clipped by 0 bases and J by 8 bases, with 20 bases between them. Germline V gene sequence: CDR1 LGHNA, CDR2 YNFKEQ. For the CDR3, the DNA is TGTGCCAGCAGCCAAGATGGGAGCGGATCCCCCTGCAAGCAGTACTTC. Its protein is CASSQDGSGSPCKQYF.

This clonotype was recorded a few times. V and J are TRBV6-2 or TRBV6-3 and TRBJ1-2, with a weak D call TRBD1 (6 bases). The germline CDR1 and CDR2 sequences are MNHEY and SVGEGT. V lost 2 bases and J lost 8, with 12 bases in between. The CDR3 length is 13 residues. For the CDR3, the DNA is TGTGCCAGCAGTTACCGGACAGTCAGCGGCTACACCTTC. The encoded protein is CASSYRTVSGYTF.

This clonotype is a singleton in its sample. The rearrangement joins TRBV11-1 to TRBJ1-2, with 11 nucleotides matching TRBD1. This CDR3 region has 18 residues. In germline, CDR1 is SGHAT, CDR2 FQDESV (reference sequence). J gave up 8 bases and V 1 base, and 15 bases lay outside the gene matches. This CDR3 reads CASSLDTGQGVSGGGYTF. Here the CDR3 DNA reads TGTGCCAGCAGCTTAGATACGGGACAGGGGGTTAGCGGCGGGGGCTACACCTTC.

As concerns this clonotype: The junction shows a germline mismatch at one end, possibly a read error. The CDR3 protein is CIVEGTPDLDTQYF. CDR3 nucleotide sequence: TGCATCGTTGAGGGGACTCCTGATTTAGATACGCAGTATTTT. This rearrangement joins TRBV29-1 to TRBJ2-3; D might be TRBD2 (6 bases). Germline lookup yields CDR1 SQVTM and CDR2 ANQGSEA. This CDR3 contains 14 residues.

The genes are TRBV5-1 and TRBJ2-5; weak D call: TRBD1 (7 bases). The V gene's germline CDR1 is SGHRS and CDR2 YFSETQ. This CDR3 contains 15 residues. Trimming shortened V by 1 base and J by 1 base, and 11 bases separated the two germline ends. This CDR3 is CASSLSRGAQETQYF. CDR3 DNA sequence: TGCGCCAGCAGCTTGTCCAGGGGGGCCCAAGAGACCCAGTACTTC.

A single count supports this clonotype. The CDR3 does not close with the conserved phenylalanine or tryptophan, likely indicating a read error. The chain carries TRBV6-1 and TRBJ2-3; 11 positions match TRBD2. The CDR3 sequence is 16 residues long. Germline CDR1 MNHNS, CDR2 SASEGT. CDR3 nucleotides: TGTGCTAGCAGTCCGGCGTTAGCGGGAGGGAGGGATACGCAGTATATT. Protein: CASSPALAGGRDTQYI.

The chain recombines TRBV5-1 with TRBJ1-4, with 8 positions matching TRBD1. The germline V gene encodes CDR1 SGHRS and CDR2 YFSETQ. The CDR3 loop spans 15 amino acids. V lost 3 bases, J lost 5 bases, and 6 bases stayed unmatched. The CDR3 region is CASSSSGTGNEKLFF. In DNA, the CDR3 is TGCGCCAGCAGCTCGTCCGGGACAGGCAATGAAAAACTGTTTTTT. Supplemented by reference TRBV5-1 and TRBJ1-4, the full variable domain reads KAGVTQTPRYLIKTRGQQVTLSCSPISGHRSVSWYQQTPGQGLQFLFEYFSETQRNKGNFPGRFSGRQFSNSRSEMNVSTLELGDSALYLCASSSSGTGNEKLFFGSGTQLSVL.

This chain connects TRBV18 to TRBJ2-1, with 12 positions matching TRBD2. Germline CDR1 and CDR2: KGHSH and LQKENI. This CDR3 spans 14 amino acids. Losses at the gene ends were 5 bases for V and 6 bases for J; bases not matched to a gene: 2. In nucleotides, the CDR3 is TGTGCCAGCTCAGGACTAGCGGGACTCAATGAGCAGTTCTTC. Protein sequence: CASSGLAGLNEQFF.

As concerns this clonotype: An end of the junction differs from the germline gene, which may be a read error. The chain employs TRBV12-3 or TRBV12-4 and TRBJ2-2; the D call may be TRBD1 or TRBD2 (5 bases each). The CDR3 totals 15 residues. The CDR3 loop is CTSSFWGGNTGEPFF. CDR3 bases: TGTACCAGCAGTTTCTGGGGCGGTAACACCGGGGAGCCGTTTTTT.

A remark on this clonotype: The CDR3 carries no conserved terminal phenylalanine or tryptophan, so it likely arises from a read error. The limits of the CDR3 on the DNA are not certain, so only TCRdb's listed CDR3 is given. The V call is TRBV11-2, the J call TRBJ2-1. Ends included, the CDR3 has 16 residues. Germline-derived CDR1 and CDR2 are SGHAT and FQNNGV. The CDR3 protein is CASSLEIVYSYNERFS.

The genes are TRBV28 and TRBJ1-2; tentatively, D is TRBD1 (5 bases). From germline, CDR1 is MDHEN and CDR2 SYDVKM. Trimming pared 2 bases from V and 6 bases from J, leaving 13 bases between. The length of the CDR3 is 14 residues. For the CDR3, the DNA is TGTGCCAGCAGTTTAAGTGACAGCTACAATGGCTACACCTTC. Translation: CASSLSDSYNGYTF.

A remark on this clonotype: The junction shows a germline mismatch at one end, possibly a read error. V is TRBV10-2 and J is TRBJ1-1; D may be TRBD1 (5 bases). The CDR3 runs 14 residues. The germline gives CDR1 WSHSY, CDR2 SAAADI. The CDR3 loop is CASSERIGTTDAFF. CDR3 DNA: TGCGCCAGCAGTGAGAGGATAGGGACCACTGATGCTTTCTTT.